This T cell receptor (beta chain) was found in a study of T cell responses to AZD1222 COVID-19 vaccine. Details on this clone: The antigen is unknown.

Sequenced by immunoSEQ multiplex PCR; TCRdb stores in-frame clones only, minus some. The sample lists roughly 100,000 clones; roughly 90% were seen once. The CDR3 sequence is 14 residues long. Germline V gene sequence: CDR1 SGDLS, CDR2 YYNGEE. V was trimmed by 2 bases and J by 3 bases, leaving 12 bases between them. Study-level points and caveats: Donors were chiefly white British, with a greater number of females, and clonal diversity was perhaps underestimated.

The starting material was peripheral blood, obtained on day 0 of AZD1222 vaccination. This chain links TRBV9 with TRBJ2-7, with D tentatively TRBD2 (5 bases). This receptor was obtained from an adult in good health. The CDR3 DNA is TGTGCCAGCAGCGTCGGGGTCACCGGCTACGAGCAGTACTTC. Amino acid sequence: CASSVGVTGYEQYF.